Included here is one T cell receptor (beta chain) sequence, with context. The antigen is unknown. Losses at the gene ends were 0 bases for V and 2 bases for J; bases not matched to a gene: 2. This CDR3 has 14 amino acids. Germline V gene data show CDR1 as SGHRS and CDR2 as YFSETQ. Blood samples were obtained at baseline, cycle 4 day 1, and cycle 7 day 1. This entry belongs to a study of OX40 agonist ivuxolimab in advanced cancers. Overall study context: Partial responses were achieved by three patients: one hepatocellular carcinoma, two cutaneous melanoma.

Study outcomes and limitations: Partly responding patients at 0.1-3.0 mg/kg showed some of the smallest clonal expansion. Within 6 weeks, CD4+ and CD8+ blood T cells expanded clonally at 0.1 to 3.0 mg/kg.

Sequenced by immunoSEQ multiplex PCR; TCRdb stores in-frame clones only, minus some. Of around 75,000 clones in the sample, around 90% were seen once. This chain connects TRBV5-1 to TRBJ2-7; 7 nucleotides match TRBD1. This specimen was CD4+ or CD8+ T cells sorted from blood, taken in a trial of the OX40 agonist ivuxolimab. The source is an adult with an advanced solid tumor such as melanoma, head and neck, liver or kidney cancer. The CDR3 sequence: CASSLGQGPYEQYF. CDR3 sequence (DNA): TGCGCCAGCAGCTTGGGACAGGGCCCCTACGAGCAGTACTTC.